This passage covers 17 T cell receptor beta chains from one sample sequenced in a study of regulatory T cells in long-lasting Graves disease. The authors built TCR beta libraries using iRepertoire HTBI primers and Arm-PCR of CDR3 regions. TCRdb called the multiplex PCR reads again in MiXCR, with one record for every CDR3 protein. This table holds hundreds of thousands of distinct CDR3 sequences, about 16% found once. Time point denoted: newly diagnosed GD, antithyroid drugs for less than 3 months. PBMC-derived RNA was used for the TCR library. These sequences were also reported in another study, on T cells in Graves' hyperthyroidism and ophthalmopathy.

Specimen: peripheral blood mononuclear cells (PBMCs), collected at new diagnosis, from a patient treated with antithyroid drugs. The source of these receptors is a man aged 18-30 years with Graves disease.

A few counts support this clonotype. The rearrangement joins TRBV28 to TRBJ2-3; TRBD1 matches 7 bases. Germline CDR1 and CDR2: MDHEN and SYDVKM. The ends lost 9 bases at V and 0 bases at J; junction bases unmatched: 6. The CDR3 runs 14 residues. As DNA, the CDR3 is TGTGCCAGTATGGGACAGCCTAGCACAGATACGCAGTATTTT. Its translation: CASMGQPSTDTQYF.

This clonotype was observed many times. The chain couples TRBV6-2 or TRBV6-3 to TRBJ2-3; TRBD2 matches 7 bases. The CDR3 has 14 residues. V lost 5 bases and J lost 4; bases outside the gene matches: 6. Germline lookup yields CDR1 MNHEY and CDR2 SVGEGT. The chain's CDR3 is CASSRGSGADTQYF. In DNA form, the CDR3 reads TGTGCCAGCAGTCGCGGGAGCGGGGCAGATACGCAGTATTTT.

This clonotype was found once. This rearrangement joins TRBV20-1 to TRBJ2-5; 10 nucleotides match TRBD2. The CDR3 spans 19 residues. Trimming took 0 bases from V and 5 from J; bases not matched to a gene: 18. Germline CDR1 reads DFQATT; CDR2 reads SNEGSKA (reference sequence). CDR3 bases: TGCAGTGCTAGAGATAGTGTCCGGACTAGCGGCGTTTTGAGGGAGACCCAGTACTTC. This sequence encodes CSARDSVRTSGVLRETQYF.

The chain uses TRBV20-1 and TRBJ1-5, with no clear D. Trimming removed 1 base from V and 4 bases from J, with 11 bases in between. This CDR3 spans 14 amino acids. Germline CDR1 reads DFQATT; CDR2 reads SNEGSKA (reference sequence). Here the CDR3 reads CSARGRGPNQPQHF. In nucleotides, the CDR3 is TGCAGTGCTAGAGGGCGGGGTCCAAATCAGCCCCAGCATTTT.

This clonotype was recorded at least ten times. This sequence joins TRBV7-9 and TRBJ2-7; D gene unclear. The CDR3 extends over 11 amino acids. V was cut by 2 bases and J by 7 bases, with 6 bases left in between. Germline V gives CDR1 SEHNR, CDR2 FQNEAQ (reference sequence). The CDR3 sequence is CASSLQREQYF. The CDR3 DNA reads TGTGCCAGCAGCTTACAGAGGGAGCAGTACTTC.

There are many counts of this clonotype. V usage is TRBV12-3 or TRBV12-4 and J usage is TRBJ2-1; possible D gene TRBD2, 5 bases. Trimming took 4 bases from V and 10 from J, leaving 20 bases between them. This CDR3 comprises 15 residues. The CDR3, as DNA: TGTGCCAGCAGTTATCAGATGACGGAGCGGAAAGAGCAGTTCTTC. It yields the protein CASSYQMTERKEQFF.

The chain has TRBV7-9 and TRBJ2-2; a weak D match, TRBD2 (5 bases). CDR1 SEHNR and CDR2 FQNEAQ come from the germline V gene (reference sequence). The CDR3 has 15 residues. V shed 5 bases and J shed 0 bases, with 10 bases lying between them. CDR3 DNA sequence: TGTGCCAGCAGCATAACGAGGGCGAACACCGGGGAGCTGTTTTTT. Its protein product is CASSITRANTGELFF.

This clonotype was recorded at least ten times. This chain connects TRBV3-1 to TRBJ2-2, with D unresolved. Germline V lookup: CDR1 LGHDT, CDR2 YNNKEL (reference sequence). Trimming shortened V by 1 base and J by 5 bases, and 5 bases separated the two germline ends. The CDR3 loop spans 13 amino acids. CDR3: CASSQGATGELFF. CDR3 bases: TGTGCCAGCAGCCAAGGGGCGACCGGGGAGCTGTTTTTT.

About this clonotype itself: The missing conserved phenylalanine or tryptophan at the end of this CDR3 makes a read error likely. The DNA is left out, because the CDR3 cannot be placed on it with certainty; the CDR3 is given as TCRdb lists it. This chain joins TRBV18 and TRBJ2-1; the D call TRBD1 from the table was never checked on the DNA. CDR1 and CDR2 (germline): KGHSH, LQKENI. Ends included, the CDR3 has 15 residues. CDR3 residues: CASSPPTGKGDTQYL.

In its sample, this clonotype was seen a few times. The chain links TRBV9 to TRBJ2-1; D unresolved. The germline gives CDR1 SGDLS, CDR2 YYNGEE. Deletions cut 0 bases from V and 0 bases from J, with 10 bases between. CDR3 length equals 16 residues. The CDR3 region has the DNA TGTGCCAGCAGCGTAGATGTGGCTAGCTCCTACAATGAGCAGTTCTTC. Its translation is CASSVDVASSYNEQFF.

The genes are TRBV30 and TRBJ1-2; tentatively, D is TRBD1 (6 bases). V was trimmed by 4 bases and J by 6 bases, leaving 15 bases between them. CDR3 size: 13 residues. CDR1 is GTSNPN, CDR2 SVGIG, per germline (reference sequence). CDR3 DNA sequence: TGTGCCTGGATGGGGGCAGGGTCGGATGGCTACACCTTC. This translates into CAWMGAGSDGYTF.

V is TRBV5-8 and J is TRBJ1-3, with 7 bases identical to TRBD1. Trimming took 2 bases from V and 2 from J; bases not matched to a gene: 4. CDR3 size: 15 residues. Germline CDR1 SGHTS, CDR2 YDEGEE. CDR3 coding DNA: TGTGCCAGCAGCTTCGGGCAGGGGGCTGGAAACACCATATATTTT. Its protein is CASSFGQGAGNTIYF.

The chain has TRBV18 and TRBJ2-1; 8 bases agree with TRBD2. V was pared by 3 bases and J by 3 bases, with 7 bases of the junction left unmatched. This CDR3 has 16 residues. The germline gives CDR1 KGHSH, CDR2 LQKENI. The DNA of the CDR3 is TGTGCCAGCTCACCTAGCGGGGACACACACTACAATGAGCAGTTCTTC. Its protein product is CASSPSGDTHYNEQFF.

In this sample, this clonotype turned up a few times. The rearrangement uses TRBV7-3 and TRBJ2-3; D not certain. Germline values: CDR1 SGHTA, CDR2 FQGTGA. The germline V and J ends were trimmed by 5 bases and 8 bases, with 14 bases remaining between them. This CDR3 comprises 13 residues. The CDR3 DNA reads TGTGCCAGCAGCCCCGGACCTGAGGCTACGCAGTATTTT. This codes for CASSPGPEATQYF.

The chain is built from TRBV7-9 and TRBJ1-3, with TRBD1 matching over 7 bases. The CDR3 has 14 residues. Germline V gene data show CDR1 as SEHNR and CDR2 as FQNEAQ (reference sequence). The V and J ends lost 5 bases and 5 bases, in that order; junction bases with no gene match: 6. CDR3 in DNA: TGTGCCAGCAGCCAACCGGGACAGCGAAACACCATATATTTT. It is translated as CASSQPGQRNTIYF. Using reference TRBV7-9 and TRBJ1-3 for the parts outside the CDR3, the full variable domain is DTGVSQNPRHKITKRGQNVTFRCDPISEHNRLYWYRQTLGQGPEFLTYFQNEAQLEKSRLLSDRFSAERPKGSFSTLEIQRTEQGDSAMYLCASSQPGQRNTIYFGEGSWLTVV.

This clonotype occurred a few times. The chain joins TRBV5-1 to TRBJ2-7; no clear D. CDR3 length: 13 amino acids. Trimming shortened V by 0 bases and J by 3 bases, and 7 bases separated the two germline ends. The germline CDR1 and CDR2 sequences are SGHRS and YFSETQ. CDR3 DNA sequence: TGCGCCAGCAGCTTGGAACAGTTCTACGAGCAGTACTTC. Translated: CASSLEQFYEQYF.

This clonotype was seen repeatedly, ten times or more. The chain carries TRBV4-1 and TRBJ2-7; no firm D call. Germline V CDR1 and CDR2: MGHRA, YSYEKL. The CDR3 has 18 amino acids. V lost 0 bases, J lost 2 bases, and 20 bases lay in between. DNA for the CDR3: TGCGCCAGCAGCCAAGACCTTAATAACAGAAAGAAACCCTACGAGCAGTACTTC. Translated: CASSQDLNNRKKPYEQYF.